This entry lists 28 T cell receptor beta chains sequenced from one sample in a study of beta chain features in type 1 diabetes. Every isolated RNA sample was fully reverse transcribed, so sequencing captured expressed TCRB transcripts. Clones were read by immunoSEQ multiplex PCR, and TCRdb kept only the in-frame ones, dropping some. The sample carries 150,000 or so clones, 8% to 9.5% recorded once. Whole-study findings and limits: When Type 1 diabetes patients were examined, their TCRB CDR3s proved moderately but significantly shorter in all four CD4+ subsets.

No antigen is known for these receptors. Sequencing used central memory CD4+ T cells from blood. The receptors stem from a woman aged 18-29 years with type 1 diabetes.

This clone was detected only a few times. This chain connects TRBV28 to TRBJ2-1, with 7 bases matching TRBD2. The CDR3 is made up of 14 amino acids. From germline, CDR1 is MDHEN and CDR2 SYDVKM. The J segment lost 7 bases and the V segment lost 8 bases, leaving 11 bases of the junction unmatched. The CDR3 spells CASFAAGVENEQFF. The DNA of the CDR3 is TGTGCCAGCTTTGCGGCGGGAGTGGAAAATGAGCAGTTCTTC.

This clone was seen a handful of times. The chain recombines TRBV15 with TRBJ1-4, with 8 bases aligning to TRBD1. Germline assignment: CDR1 LNHNV and CDR2 YYDKDF (reference sequence). V shed 2 bases and J 7 bases; nucleotides not matched to a gene: 3. The CDR3 is 14 residues long. CDR3 loop: CATSRNRGTEKLFF. CDR3 nucleotide sequence: TGTGCCACCAGCAGAAACAGGGGGACTGAAAAACTGTTTTTT.

V gene TRBV9 combines with J gene TRBJ2-5; 8 bases fit TRBD2. Germline CDR1 and CDR2: SGDLS and YYNGEE. The trim removed 6 bases at V and 1 base at J, leaving 11 bases unmatched. This CDR3 contains 16 residues. The CDR3 coding sequence is TGTGCCAGCACCCCGACGGGAGGGGAAGTCCAAGAGACCCAGTACTTC. This encodes CASTPTGGEVQETQYF.

The chain recombines TRBV25-1 with TRBJ2-7, with D possibly matching TRBD2 (5 bases). The ends were cut back, 5 bases at V and 2 bases at J, with 10 bases in the middle. The CDR3 totals 13 residues. Germline-derived CDR1 and CDR2 are MGHDK and SYGVNS. The CDR3 DNA reads TGTGCCAGCAGTCGCGGGCCAGCCTACGAGCAGTACTTC. Residues: CASSRGPAYEQYF.

In its sample, this clone was seen a few times. V is TRBV5-4 and J is TRBJ2-7; D might be TRBD1 (7 bases). Deletions cut 4 bases from V and 3 bases from J, with 17 bases between. In germline, CDR1 is SGHNT, CDR2 YYREEE (reference sequence). The length of the CDR3 is 15 residues. The DNA of the CDR3 is TGTGCCAGCAGCCGGGGGACAGTCACAATCTACGAGCAGTACTTC. Translated, it gives CASSRGTVTIYEQYF.

V gene TRBV18 combines with J gene TRBJ1-1, with TRBD1 identical over 7 bases. Trimming removed 3 bases from V and 4 bases from J; junction bases left unmatched: 5. Germline CDR1 is KGHSH and CDR2 is LQKENI. CDR3 length: 14 amino acids. CDR3 amino acids: CASSPPTGPTEAFF. Written as DNA, the CDR3 is TGTGCCAGCTCACCGCCGACAGGGCCCACTGAAGCTTTCTTT. Full variable domain (remainder filled in from reference TRBV18 and TRBJ1-1): NAGVMQNPRHLVRRRGQEARLRCSPMKGHSHVYWYRQLPEEGLKFMVYLQKENIIDESGMPKERFSAEFPKEGPSILRIQQVVRGDSAAYFCASSPPTGPTEAFFGQGTRLTVV.

This clone was counted between two and nine times. This rearrangement joins TRBV7-9 to TRBJ1-2; D unresolved. This CDR3 is built from 14 residues. The germline V gene encodes CDR1 SEHNR and CDR2 FQNEAQ (reference sequence). V lost 1 base and J lost 10, with 16 bases in between. The CDR3 sequence: CASSLGGPVHSYTF. Written as DNA, the CDR3 is TGTGCCAGCAGCTTAGGCGGTCCCGTTCACTCCTACACCTTC.

This clone has a handful of counts. This sequence joins TRBV27 and TRBJ2-3; D may be TRBD1 (6 bases). CDR1 is MNHEY and CDR2 is SMNVEV in the germline V gene (reference sequence). V gave up 6 bases and J gave up 11 bases, with 27 bases separating them. This CDR3 contains 16 residues. This chain's CDR3 is CASSQIGSGQTRGQYF. DNA for the CDR3: TGTGCCAGCAGCCAGATAGGCAGTGGACAGACACGCGGGCAGTATTTT.

The J gene is TRBJ2-4, the V gene TRBV11-3; D perhaps matches TRBD1 (7 bases). V lost 1 base and J lost 5, with 15 bases in between. Germline loops: CDR1 SGHNT, CDR2 YENEEA. The CDR3 has 16 residues. Here the CDR3 reads CASSLARRGAENIQYF. In nucleotides, the CDR3 is TGTGCCAGCAGCTTAGCGCGCAGGGGGGCTGAAAACATTCAGTACTTC. The variable domain in full, completed from reference TRBV11-3 and TRBJ2-4, reads EAGVVQSPRYKIIEKKQPVAFWCNPISGHNTLYWYLQNLGQGPELLIRYENEEAVDDSQLPKDRFSAERLKGVDSTLKIQPAELGDSAVYLCASSLARRGAENIQYFGAGTRLSVL.

Ten or more counts support this clone. The V call is TRBV28, the J call TRBJ2-7, with D possibly TRBD1 on 6 matching bases. CDR3 length: 13 amino acids. V was clipped by 5 bases and J by 1 base, with 9 bases between them. Germline values: CDR1 MDHEN, CDR2 SYDVKM. The CDR3 DNA follows: TGTGCCAGCAGTACCGGGACATCCTACGAGCAGTACTTC. Its translation: CASSTGTSYEQYF.

The sample holds a few counts of this clone. The CDR3 region is CASSWARETQYF. The DNA of the CDR3 is TGTGCCAGCAGCTGGGCGCGTGAGACCCAGTACTTC. This chain links TRBV5-4 with TRBJ2-5; D ambiguous. Germline lookup yields CDR1 SGHNT and CDR2 YYREEE (reference sequence). The V and J ends lost 3 bases and 5 bases respectively, with 8 bases between them. CDR3 length: 12 residues.

The V gene is TRBV2, the J gene TRBJ2-7, with 7 bases that match TRBD1. The CDR3 has 15 amino acids. Per germline, CDR1 SNHLY and CDR2 FYNNEI. The trim removed 3 bases at V and 6 bases at J, leaving 11 bases unmatched. Here the CDR3 DNA reads TGTGCCAGCAGTGACCGAGGGGGCAGAGGTGGCGAGCAGTACTTC. Amino acid sequence: CASSDRGGRGGEQYF.

This clone has just a few counts. The CDR3 nucleotides are TGTGCCAGCAGACAAGAATACCTCAGGGAGACCCAGTACTTC. This sequence encodes CASRQEYLRETQYF. The chain is built from TRBV7-2 and TRBJ2-5, with no clear D. From germline, CDR1 is SGHTA and CDR2 FQGNSA. Trimming took 6 bases from V and 5 from J, leaving 16 bases between them. The CDR3 covers 14 residues.

The chain combines TRBV19 with TRBJ1-2; 9 nucleotides align to TRBD1. The CDR3 runs 13 residues. Germline V CDR1 and CDR2: LNHDA, SQIVND (reference sequence). V lost 8 bases to trimming and J lost 4 bases; unmatched junction nucleotides: 5. CDR3 sequence (DNA): TGTGCCAGTCGGACAGGGGAGGGCTATGGCTACACCTTC. Its translation: CASRTGEGYGYTF.

This clone was seen a handful of times. The chain combines TRBV7-8 with TRBJ1-2; 8 bases agree with TRBD1. The CDR3 extends over 17 amino acids. Germline lookup yields CDR1 SGHVS and CDR2 FQNEAQ. The J segment lost 0 bases and the V segment lost 5 bases, leaving 11 bases of the junction unmatched. As DNA, the CDR3 is TGTGCCAGCAGCCTACGGGACAGGCGCTCACCTAACTATGGCTACACCTTC. Encoded protein: CASSLRDRRSPNYGYTF.

V gene TRBV2 combines with J gene TRBJ1-2; weak D call: TRBD1 (5 bases). The germline gives CDR1 SNHLY, CDR2 FYNNEI. V lost 5 bases and J 7 bases, leaving 20 bases between the germline ends. The CDR3 spans 15 residues. The CDR3 DNA sequence: TGTGCCAGCAGTCCTCGGGCCCTTCCCCAGGGTGGCTACACCTTC. Translated, it gives CASSPRALPQGGYTF.

This clone was seen only a few times. The chain is built from TRBV6-1 and TRBJ2-7; 9 positions agree with TRBD1. Germline CDR1 and CDR2: MNHNS and SASEGT. This CDR3 contains 16 residues. The ends lost 1 base at V and 2 bases at J; junction bases unmatched: 6. The CDR3 bases are TGTGCCAGCAGTGAAGGTGGGACAGGGACCCCCTACGAGCAGTACTTC. Translated: CASSEGGTGTPYEQYF.

CDR3 DNA: TGTGCCAGCAGCTTAAGCTGGCTAGCAGAGCAGTTCTTC. This translates into CASSLSWLAEQFF. V gene TRBV7-2 combines with J gene TRBJ2-1, with a tentative D call TRBD2 (5 bases). The ends were cut back, 2 bases at V and 10 bases at J, with 12 bases in the middle. This CDR3 has 13 amino acids. CDR1 SGHTA and CDR2 FQGNSA come from the germline V gene.

This clone was seen a few times. The CDR3 DNA is TGTGCCAGCAGCTTCGACACCGGTACAGGAAACACCATATATTTT. Encoded protein: CASSFDTGTGNTIYF. V gene TRBV7-2 combines with J gene TRBJ1-3; D call uncertain. Germline CDR1 and CDR2: SGHTA and FQGNSA. The CDR3 consists of 15 residues. The ends were cut back, 3 bases at V and 4 bases at J, with 13 bases in the middle.

This clone was recorded a few times. The V and J genes are TRBV6-6 and TRBJ1-6; D might be TRBD1 (5 bases). The V gene's germline CDR1 is MNHNY and CDR2 SVGAGI (reference sequence). Deletions cut 5 bases from V and 9 bases from J, with 17 bases between. This CDR3 is built from 15 residues. CDR3 sequence reads: CASSPPGEISSPLHF. The CDR3 coding sequence is TGTGCCAGCAGTCCGCCGGGGGAAATAAGTTCACCCCTCCACTTT.

This clone was picked up a small number of times. Different DNA sequences within this sample yield the same CDR3. This chain uses TRBV30 with TRBJ1-5; 8 nucleotides agree with TRBD1. CDR1 and CDR2 (germline): GTSNPN, SVGIG (reference sequence). CDR3 length equals 14 residues. The ends lost 2 bases at V and 7 bases at J; junction bases unmatched: 7. The CDR3 region has the DNA TGTGCCTGGAGTCCCGGACAGGGCGGCCAGCCCCAGCATTTT. Translated, it gives CAWSPGQGGQPQHF.

This clone was counted only a few times. The chain employs TRBV5-4 and TRBJ2-1; unclear D gene. The CDR3 length is 17 residues. V was clipped by 3 bases and J by 3 bases, with 19 bases between them. Germline V gene sequence: CDR1 SGHNT, CDR2 YYREEE (reference sequence). The CDR3 protein is CASSYPLGLANYNEQFF. CDR3 coding DNA: TGTGCCAGCAGCTACCCCCTGGGCCTGGCGAACTACAATGAGCAGTTCTTC. Variable domain in full (rest from reference TRBV5-4 and TRBJ2-1): ETGVTQSPTHLIKTRGQQVTLRCSSQSGHNTVSWYQQALGQGPQFIFQYYREEENGRGNFPPRFSGLQFPNYSSELNVNALELDDSALYLCASSYPLGLANYNEQFFGPGTRLTVL.

This clone was seen only a few times. The chain is built from TRBV6-1 and TRBJ2-5; 8 bases align to TRBD2. Germline-derived CDR1 and CDR2 are MNHNS and SASEGT. With V trimmed by 8 bases and J by 4 bases, 12 bases remained unmatched. The CDR3 extends over 15 amino acids. The CDR3 loop is CASAGGGKRGETQYF. The CDR3 DNA reads as TGTGCCAGCGCGGGGGGCGGCAAGAGGGGAGAGACCCAGTACTTC.

This clone occurred a few times. The genes are TRBV7-8 and TRBJ2-1; 9 bases match TRBD2. V lost 4 bases, J lost 8 bases, and 6 bases stayed unmatched. Germline V gene lookup returns CDR1 SGHVS and CDR2 FQNEAQ. This CDR3 is 14 amino acids long. CDR3 coding DNA: TGTGCCAGCAGCTCGCGGGGGGGCCGGGATGAGCAGTTCTTC. Its protein is CASSSRGGRDEQFF.

J is TRBJ1-2 and V is TRBV30; perhaps TRBD1 as D (5 bases). Germline CDR1 and CDR2: GTSNPN and SVGIG (reference sequence). The CDR3 runs 12 residues. V lost 4 bases, J lost 4 bases, and 10 bases lay in between. The CDR3 DNA is TGTGCCTGGATAGGGACTAGCTATGGCTACACCTTC. Amino acids: CAWIGTSYGYTF. The complete variable domain, with remaining parts taken from reference TRBV30 and TRBJ1-2, reads SQTIHQWPATLVQPVGSPLSLECTVEGTSNPNLYWYRQAAGRGLQLLFYSVGIGQISSEVPQNLSASRPQDRQFILSSKKLLLSDSGFYLCAWIGTSYGYTFGSGTRLTVV.

Only a few counts were recorded for this clone. The V and J genes are TRBV6-5 and TRBJ1-5; D remains unclear. V was shortened by 2 bases and J by 0 bases, with 8 bases between the two germline ends. Germline V gene sequence: CDR1 MNHEY, CDR2 SVGAGI. The CDR3 contains 15 residues. This chain's CDR3 is CASSYDTLSNQPQHF. For the CDR3, the DNA is TGTGCCAGCAGTTACGACACTCTTAGCAATCAGCCCCAGCATTTT.

This clone has a handful of counts. The chain recombines TRBV28 with TRBJ2-5; TRBD2 agrees at 9 bases. Gene TRBJ2-7 matches the end of the DNA better, so the J call may be wrong. Germline V lookup: CDR1 MDHEN, CDR2 SYDVKM. The length of the CDR3 is 15 residues. The CDR3 region is CASRPETSGSYEQYF. The CDR3 region has the DNA TGTGCCAGCAGACCCGAGACTAGCGGATCGTACGAGCAGTACTTC.

This clone was recorded a few times. The V gene is TRBV20-1, the J gene TRBJ1-1; D is unclear. The CDR3 is made up of 11 amino acids. CDR1 is DFQATT, CDR2 SNEGSKA, per germline (reference sequence). V shed 1 base and J shed 5 bases, with 5 bases lying between them. This CDR3 is CSARALTEAFF. The DNA for the CDR3 is TGCAGTGCTAGAGCCTTAACTGAAGCTTTCTTT.